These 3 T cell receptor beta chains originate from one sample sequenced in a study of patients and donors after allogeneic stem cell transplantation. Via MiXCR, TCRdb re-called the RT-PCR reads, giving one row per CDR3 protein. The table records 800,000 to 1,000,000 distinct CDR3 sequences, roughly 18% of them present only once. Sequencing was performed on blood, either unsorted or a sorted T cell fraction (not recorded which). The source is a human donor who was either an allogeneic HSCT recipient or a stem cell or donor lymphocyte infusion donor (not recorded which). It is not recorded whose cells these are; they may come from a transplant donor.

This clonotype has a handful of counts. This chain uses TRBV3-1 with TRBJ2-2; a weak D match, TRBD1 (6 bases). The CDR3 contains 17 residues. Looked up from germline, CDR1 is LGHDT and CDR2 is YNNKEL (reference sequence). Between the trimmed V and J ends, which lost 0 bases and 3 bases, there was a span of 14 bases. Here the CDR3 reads CASSQDVTGQYTGELFF. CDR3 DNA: TGTGCCAGCAGCCAAGATGTGACAGGCCAGTACACCGGGGAGCTGTTTTTT.

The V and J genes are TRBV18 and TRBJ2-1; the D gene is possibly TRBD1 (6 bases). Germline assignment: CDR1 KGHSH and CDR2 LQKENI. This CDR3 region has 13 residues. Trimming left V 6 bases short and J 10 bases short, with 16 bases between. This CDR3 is CASSPLGGGEQFF. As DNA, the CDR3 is TGTGCCAGCTCCCCCCTAGGGGGTGGGGAGCAGTTCTTC.

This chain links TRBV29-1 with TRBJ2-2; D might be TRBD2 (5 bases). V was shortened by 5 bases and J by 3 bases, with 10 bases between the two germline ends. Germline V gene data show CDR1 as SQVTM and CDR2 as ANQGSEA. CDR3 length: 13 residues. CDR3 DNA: TGCAGCGTTAGCGGAGTTTACACCGGGGAGCTGTTTTTT. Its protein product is CSVSGVYTGELFF.